The rows below give T cell receptor beta chains drawn from one sample of a study of Graves' ophthalmopathy and Graves' hyperthyroidism. TCRdb independently ran MiXCR on the multiplex PCR reads; one entry per CDR3 protein. Of around 600,000 distinct CDR3 sequences listed, more than 40% are singletons. Sequenced sample: peripheral blood. The receptor source for this set is an adult man with Graves' ophthalmopathy. CDR3s include the opening cysteine and the closing phenylalanine or tryptophan. Each record gives: J gene, D gene, clone size, V gene, CDR3 protein, CDR3 DNA. The D gene is left open where the match is weak. Some rows mark clone size as missing; the rest say once, few, many or name a class of expanded clone.

TRBJ1-4,-,many,TRBV11-2,CASSATPQGRTNEKLFF,TGTGCCAGCAGCGCGACCCCCCAGGGGCGGACTAATGAAAAACTGTTTTTT
TRBJ2-7,TRBD1,many,TRBV7-9,CASRSGPGTGGHEQYF,TGTGCCAGCAGATCTGGCCCCGGGACAGGGGGTCACGAGCAGTACTTC
TRBJ1-5,-,-,TRBV19,CASSPEGINQPQHF,TGTGCCAGTAGTCCCGAGGGGATTAATCAGCCCCAGCATTTT
TRBJ1-1,-,many,TRBV4-1,CASSQFVRNTEAFF,TGCGCCAGCAGCCAGTTTGTTAGGAACACTGAAGCTTTCTTT
TRBJ1-4,-,many,TRBV14,CASSGGMLEKLFF,TGTGCCAGCTCAGGAGGGATGTTGGAAAAACTGTTTTTT
TRBJ2-7,TRBD1,-,TRBV19,CASRSGKGGKSYEQYF,TGTGCCAGTAGATCCGGGAAAGGGGGCAAGAGCTACGAGCAGTACTTC
TRBJ1-2,TRBD1,many,TRBV6-1,CASLVGQGEGYTF,TGTGCCAGTTTAGTGGGACAGGGTGAGGGCTACACCTTC
TRBJ2-7,TRBD2,many,TRBV20-1,CSARDAKLAGPEQYF,TGCAGTGCTAGAGATGCTAAACTAGCGGGACCCGAGCAGTACTTC
TRBJ2-2,TRBD2,-,TRBV6-5,CASSYLGLAETGELFF,TGTGCCAGCAGTTACCTCGGACTAGCGGAAACCGGGGAGCTGTTTTTT
TRBJ2-6,TRBD1,-,TRBV29-1,CSRTGIANVLTF,TGCAGCCGGACAGGGATTGCCAACGTCCTGACTTTC
TRBJ1-4,-,-,TRBV25-1,CASSDSQGPEEKLFF,TGTGCCAGCAGTGACTCGCAGGGGCCGGAGGAAAAACTGTTTTTT
TRBJ2-5,TRBD2,-,TRBV20-1,CSARTTSGNQETQYF,TGCAGTGCTAGAACGACTAGCGGGAACCAAGAGACCCAGTACTTC
TRBJ1-1,-,many,TRBV9,CASSVGGRDTEAFF,TGTGCCAGCAGCGTAGGGGGCAGAGACACTGAAGCTTTCTTT
TRBJ1-4,TRBD1,-,TRBV4-3,CASSDSTGAPNEKLLF,TGCGCCAGCAGCGACAGTACAGGGGCCCCTAATGAAAAACTGCTTTTT
TRBJ1-4,-,many,TRBV7-2,CASSLAYGGAGEKLFF,TGTGCCAGCAGCTTAGCGTACGGGGGCGCAGGTGAAAAACTGTTTTTT
TRBJ2-7,TRBD2,few,TRBV5-1,CASSQASGKYEQYF,TGCGCCAGCAGCCAGGCTAGCGGGAAATACGAGCAGTACTTC
TRBJ1-1,TRBD1,-,TRBV19,CAGRDRARTEAFF,TGTGCCGGCCGGGACAGGGCTAGGACTGAAGCTTTCTTT
TRBJ1-1,-,many,TRBV7-7,CASSFTTDTEAFF,TGTGCCAGCAGCTTTACGACAGATACTGAAGCTTTCTTT
TRBJ1-2,-,many,TRBV12-3/TRBV12-4,CASSLNMFNGYTF,TGTGCCAGCAGTTTAAACATGTTTAATGGCTACACCTTC
TRBJ2-1,TRBD2,-,TRBV10-3,CAISGGGNEQFF,TGTGCCATCAGTGGGGGGGGGAATGAGCAGTTCTTC
TRBJ2-2,TRBD1,-,TRBV29-1,CSVEDRGLLRGAVF,TGCAGCGTGGAGGACAGGGGTCTTCTCCGGGGAGCTGTTTTT
TRBJ1-5,-,few,TRBV4-1,CASSQFVYNQPQHF,TGCGCCAGCAGCCAATTTGTCTACAATCAGCCCCAGCATTTT
TRBJ2-5,-,-,TRBV7-9,CAWSQGDGKTQYF,TGTGCCTGGAGTCAGGGTGATGGGAAGACCCAGTACTTC
TRBJ1-2,-,many,TRBV6-6,CASSSRDTYGYTF,TGTGCCAGCAGCTCCCGGGACACCTATGGCTACACCTTC
TRBJ1-2,-,-,TRBV29-1,CSSATGTDGYTF,TGCAGCAGTGCAACAGGGACGGATGGCTACACCTTC
TRBJ2-2,-,few,TRBV7-8,CASRSPTLAENTGELFF,TGTGCCAGCAGGTCACCGACCCTAGCAGAAAACACCGGGGAGCTGTTTTTT
TRBJ1-4,-,many,TRBV28,CASSGNDKKLFF,TGTGCCAGCAGCGGCAATGACAAAAAACTGTTTTTT
TRBJ1-6,-,many,TRBV7-3,CASSLDGSSRPLHF,TGTGCCAGCAGCTTAGACGGATCCTCCAGGCCCCTCCACTTT
TRBJ2-7,-,-,TRBV10-3,CAIRDVKSEQYF,TGTGCCATCAGGGACGTCAAGAGCGAGCAGTACTTC
TRBJ1-1,-,-,TRBV29-1,CSVDGGGAFTEAFF,TGCAGCGTTGATGGGGGAGGGGCCTTCACTGAAGCTTTCTTT
TRBJ2-2,TRBD2,-,TRBV5-1,CASSLNGLASNTGELFF,TGCGCCAGCAGCTTGAACGGACTAGCTTCGAACACCGGGGAGCTGTTTTTT
TRBJ2-2,-,many,TRBV7-7,CASSLDVARGRAGELFF,TGTGCTAGCAGCTTAGACGTGGCCAGGGGAAGGGCCGGGGAGCTGTTTTTT
TRBJ2-5,-,many,TRBV25-1,CASSEFGQSPVETQYF,TGTGCCAGCAGTGAATTTGGACAGTCCCCCGTGGAGACCCAGTACTTC
TRBJ2-5,-,many,TRBV2,CARASGAAQETQYF,TGTGCCAGGGCTTCAGGGGCCGCTCAAGAGACCCAGTACTTC
TRBJ1-2,-,-,TRBV2,CASSGDSTRYGYTF,TGTGCCAGCAGTGGAGACAGTACACGCTATGGCTACACCTTC
TRBJ2-7,TRBD1,many,TRBV7-6,CASSLDGGTGVEQYF,TGTGCCAGCAGCTTAGATGGCGGGACAGGGGTCGAGCAGTACTTC
TRBJ2-7,-,many,TRBV5-6,CASSIRGSSYEQYF,TGTGCCAGCAGCATACGGGGCAGCTCCTACGAGCAGTACTTC
TRBJ2-7,-,-,TRBV7-2,CASSFKGPGHLQSSYEQYF,TGTGCCAGCAGCTTCAAAGGGCCGGGACACCTCCAGTCCTCCTACGAGCAGTACTTC
TRBJ1-1,-,many,TRBV7-9,CASSFRGLNTEAFF,TGTGCCAGCAGCTTCCGCGGCCTGAACACTGAAGCTTTCTTT
TRBJ1-6,-,many,TRBV9,CASSVTEYNSPLHF,TGTGCCAGCAGCGTAACCGAGTATAATTCACCCCTCCACTTT
TRBJ2-1,TRBD2,-,TRBV19,CASSGLAGNNEQFF,TGTGCCAGTAGCGGACTAGCGGGGAACAATGAGCAGTTCTTC
TRBJ1-2,-,-,TRBV15,CATSRVPGNGYTF,TGTGCCACCAGCAGAGTCCCAGGGAATGGCTACACCTTC
TRBJ1-5,-,many,TRBV19,CASSIEMGAFNQPQHF,TGTGCCAGTAGTATAGAAATGGGGGCCTTTAATCAGCCCCAGCATTTT
TRBJ2-2,-,many,TRBV7-9,CASSLMGTGELFF,TGTGCCAGCAGCTTAATGGGCACCGGGGAGCTGTTTTTT
TRBJ2-3,TRBD2,-,TRBV7-8,CASSLLGLADYTDTQYF,TGTGCCAGCAGCTTACTCGGACTAGCGGACTACACAGATACGCAGTATTTT
TRBJ1-3,-,-,TRBV2,CASSGLTGPTPGNTIYF,TGTGCCAGCAGTGGGCTGACAGGACCAACTCCTGGAAACACCATATATTTT
TRBJ2-6,TRBD1,-,TRBV5-1,CASSSVTGGLSGANVLTF,TGCGCCAGCAGCTCGGTGACAGGGGGCCTCTCTGGGGCCAACGTCCTGACTTTC
TRBJ2-5,-,-,TRBV2,CASIGLALETQYF,TGTGCCAGCATCGGGCTAGCCCTGGAGACCCAGTACTTC
TRBJ2-7,TRBD1,once,TRBV12-3/TRBV12-4,CASSHGQALEQYF,TGTGCCAGCAGTCACGGACAGGCCTTGGAGCAGTACTTC
TRBJ2-5,-,-,TRBV27,CASSLGFGIGETQYF,TGTGCCAGCAGTTTAGGCTTCGGGATTGGGGAGACCCAGTACTTC
TRBJ1-5,-,-,TRBV15,CATSSSGRHQPQHF,TGTGCCACCAGCAGTTCAGGGAGGCATCAGCCCCAGCATTTT